The 7 T cell receptor beta chains below were found in one sample sequenced in a study of technical replicates of blood from several donors. Clones were read by immunoSEQ multiplex PCR, and TCRdb kept only the in-frame ones, dropping some. This table has about 83,000 clones, about 94% appearing once. The sample taken for sequencing was T cells isolated from PBMCs. All receptors come from a human donor in good health.

The J gene is TRBJ2-5, the V gene TRBV27; TRBD1 matches at 7 bases. Per germline, CDR1 MNHEY and CDR2 SMNVEV (reference sequence). J was trimmed by 1 base and V by 5 bases; bases with no gene match: 4. The CDR3 has 14 amino acids. CDR3 bases: TGTGCCAGCAGTCTTTGGACAGGCCAAGAGACCCAGTACTTC. Translated, it gives CASSLWTGQETQYF.

The chain has TRBV2 and TRBJ2-5; 9 bases are a match to TRBD2. This CDR3 contains 14 residues. The trim removed 7 bases at V and 5 bases at J, leaving 8 bases unmatched. CDR1 and CDR2 (germline): SNHLY, FYNNEI. For the CDR3, the DNA is TGTGCCAGCAAAAGGCGGGGGGGCCCGGAGACCCAGTACTTC. This translates into CASKRRGGPETQYF.

The chain recombines TRBV7-9 with TRBJ2-7, with D perhaps TRBD2 (5 bases). This CDR3 spans 15 amino acids. Trimming took off 1 base at V and 3 bases at J, with 13 bases between the two ends. Germline V gene sequence: CDR1 SEHNR, CDR2 FQNEAQ (reference sequence). CDR3 loop: CASSLVISVDYEQYF. The CDR3, as DNA: TGTGCCAGCAGCTTAGTCATTAGCGTGGACTACGAGCAGTACTTC.

The V call is TRBV6-4, the J call TRBJ2-7, with TRBD2 matching 8 bases. This CDR3 spans 16 amino acids. The trim removed 6 bases at V and 2 bases at J, leaving 12 bases unmatched. Germline V lookup: CDR1 MRHNA, CDR2 SNTAGT. The CDR3 sequence: CASRLAGLTTPYEQYF. CDR3 nucleotides: TGTGCCAGCAGGCTAGCGGGTCTTACAACTCCCTACGAGCAGTACTTC.

V is TRBV27 and J is TRBJ2-1, with 8 positions matching TRBD1. This CDR3 spans 13 amino acids. CDR1 is MNHEY and CDR2 is SMNVEV in the germline V gene (reference sequence). V lost 6 bases and J lost 9; bases outside the gene matches: 7. The CDR3: CASSLRGQGEQFF. The CDR3, as DNA: TGTGCCAGCAGCCTCCGTGGACAGGGTGAGCAGTTCTTC.

The chain employs TRBV29-1 and TRBJ1-2, with 7 bases aligning to TRBD1. The V gene end was trimmed by 7 bases and the J gene end by 7 bases; junction bases not matched to a gene: 12. CDR1 is SQVTM, CDR2 ANQGSEA, per germline. CDR3 length: 13 amino acids. The CDR3 reads CSANRGQPAGYTF. As DNA, the CDR3 is TGCAGCGCCAACAGGGGCCAGCCGGCTGGCTACACCTTC.

The genes are TRBV10-3 and TRBJ1-2; 10 bases map to TRBD1. The CDR3 sequence is 15 residues long. With V trimmed by 3 bases and J by 3 bases, 4 bases remained unmatched. CDR1 is ENHRY and CDR2 is SYGVKD in the germline V gene. The CDR3 sequence: CAISEGDRGHYGYTF. DNA of the CDR3: TGTGCCATCAGTGAAGGTGACAGGGGGCACTATGGCTACACCTTC.